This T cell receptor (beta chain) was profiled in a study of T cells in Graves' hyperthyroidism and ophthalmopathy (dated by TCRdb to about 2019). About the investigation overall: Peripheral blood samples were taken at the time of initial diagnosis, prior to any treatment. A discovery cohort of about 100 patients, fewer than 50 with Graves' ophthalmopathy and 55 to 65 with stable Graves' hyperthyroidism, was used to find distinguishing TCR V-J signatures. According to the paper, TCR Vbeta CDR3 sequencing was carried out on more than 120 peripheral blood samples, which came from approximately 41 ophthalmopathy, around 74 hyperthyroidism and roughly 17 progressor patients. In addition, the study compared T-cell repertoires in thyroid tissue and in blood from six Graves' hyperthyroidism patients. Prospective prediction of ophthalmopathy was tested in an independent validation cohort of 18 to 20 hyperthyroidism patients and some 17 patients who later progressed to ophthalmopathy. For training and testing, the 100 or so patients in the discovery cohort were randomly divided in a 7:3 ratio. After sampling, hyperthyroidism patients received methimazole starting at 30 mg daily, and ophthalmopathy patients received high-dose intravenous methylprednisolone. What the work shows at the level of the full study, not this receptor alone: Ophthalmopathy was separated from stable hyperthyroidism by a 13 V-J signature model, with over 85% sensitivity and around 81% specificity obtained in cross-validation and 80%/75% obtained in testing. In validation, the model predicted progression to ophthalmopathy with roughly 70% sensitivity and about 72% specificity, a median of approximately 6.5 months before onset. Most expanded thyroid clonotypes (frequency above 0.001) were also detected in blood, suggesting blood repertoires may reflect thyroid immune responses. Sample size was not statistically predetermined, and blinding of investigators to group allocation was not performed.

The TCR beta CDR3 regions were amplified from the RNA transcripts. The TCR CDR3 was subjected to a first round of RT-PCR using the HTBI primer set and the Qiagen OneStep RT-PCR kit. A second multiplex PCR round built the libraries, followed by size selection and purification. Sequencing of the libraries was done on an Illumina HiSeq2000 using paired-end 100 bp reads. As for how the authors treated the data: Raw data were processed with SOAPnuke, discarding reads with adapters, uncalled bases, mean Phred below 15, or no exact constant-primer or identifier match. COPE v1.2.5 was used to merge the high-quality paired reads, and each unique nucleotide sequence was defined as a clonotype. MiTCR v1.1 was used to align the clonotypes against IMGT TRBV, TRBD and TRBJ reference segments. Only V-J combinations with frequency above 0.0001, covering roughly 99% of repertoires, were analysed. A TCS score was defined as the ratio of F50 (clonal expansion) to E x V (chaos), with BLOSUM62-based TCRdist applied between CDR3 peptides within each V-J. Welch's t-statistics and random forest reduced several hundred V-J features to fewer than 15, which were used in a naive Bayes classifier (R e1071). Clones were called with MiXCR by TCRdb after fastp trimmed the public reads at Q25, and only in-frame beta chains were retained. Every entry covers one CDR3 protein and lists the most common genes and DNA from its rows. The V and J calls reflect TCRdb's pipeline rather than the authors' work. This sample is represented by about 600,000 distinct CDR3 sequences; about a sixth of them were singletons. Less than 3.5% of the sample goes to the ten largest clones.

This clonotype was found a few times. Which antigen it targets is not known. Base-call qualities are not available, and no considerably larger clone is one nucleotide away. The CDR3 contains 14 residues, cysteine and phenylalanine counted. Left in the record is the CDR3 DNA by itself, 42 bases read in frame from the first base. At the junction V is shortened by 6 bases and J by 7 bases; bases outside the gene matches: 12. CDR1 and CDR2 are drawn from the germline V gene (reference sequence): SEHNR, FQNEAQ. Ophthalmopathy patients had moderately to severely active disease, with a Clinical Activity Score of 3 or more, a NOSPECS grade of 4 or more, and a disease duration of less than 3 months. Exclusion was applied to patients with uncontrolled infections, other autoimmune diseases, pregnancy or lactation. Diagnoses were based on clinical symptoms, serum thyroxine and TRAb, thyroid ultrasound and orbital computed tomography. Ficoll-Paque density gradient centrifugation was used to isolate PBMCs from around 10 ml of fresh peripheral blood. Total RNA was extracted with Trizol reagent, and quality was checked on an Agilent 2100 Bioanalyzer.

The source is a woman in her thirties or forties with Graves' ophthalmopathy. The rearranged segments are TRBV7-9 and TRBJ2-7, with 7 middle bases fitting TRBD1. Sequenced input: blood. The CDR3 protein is CASRPMGQREEQYF. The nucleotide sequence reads TGTGCCAGCAGACCGATGGGACAGAGGGAAGAGCAGTACTTC.